One sample yielded the 18 T cell receptor beta chains listed below, sequenced in a study of cytomegalovirus exposure and HLA in healthy donors (TCRdb year 2017). To prepare the library, the immunoSEQ multiplex PCR assay was applied. For the multiplex PCR, a mixture combining 60 forward primers for TCR Vbeta segments and 13 reverse primers for TCR Jbeta segments was used. Sourced from immuneACCESS, this table was stored by TCRdb with only in-frame sequences that have V and J called. A share of the clones is absent; for the studies checked, an unresolved V gene accounts for under half, and the remainder has no known explanation. The sample profile shows about 200,000 clones; over 60% of them were found once. In total, the top ten clones hold roughly 1.9% of the sample. Source material: PBMCs. The receptors originated from a man younger than 30 in good health and CMV-seronegative.

This CDR3 reads CASSSREGRETQYF. The CDR3, as DNA: TGTGCCAGTAGTTCCCGGGAGGGCCGGGAGACCCAGTACTTC. This chain joins TRBV19 and TRBJ2-5; 8 nucleotides match TRBD2. CDR1 and CDR2 (germline): LNHDA, SQIVND (reference sequence). CDR3 length equals 14 residues. V shed 5 bases and J 5 bases; nucleotides not matched to a gene: 7.

The V gene is TRBV7-9, the J gene TRBJ2-3, with TRBD2 identical over 7 bases. The CDR3 totals 16 residues. Unmatched junction bases numbered 10, after V lost 5 bases and J lost 2 bases. Per the germline V gene, CDR1 is SEHNR and CDR2 is FQNEAQ (reference sequence). This chain's CDR3 is CASSPLGREDTDTQYF. In nucleotides, the CDR3 is TGTGCCAGCAGCCCGCTGGGACGGGAGGACACAGATACGCAGTATTTT.

The V call is TRBV28, the J call TRBJ2-3, with 7 bases identical to TRBD1. Trimming cost V 5 bases and J 6 bases; bases outside gene matches: 5. The CDR3 consists of 13 residues. CDR1 and CDR2 from the germline V gene are MDHEN and SYDVKM. The CDR3 sequence is CASSTQGTDTQYF. The CDR3 DNA is TGTGCCAGCAGTACACAGGGGACGGATACGCAGTATTTT.

This chain joins TRBV27 and TRBJ1-1; no firm D call. Germline V gene sequence: CDR1 MNHEY, CDR2 SMNVEV (reference sequence). V was cut by 0 bases and J by 5 bases, with 16 bases left in between. This CDR3 has 16 amino acids. CDR3 sequence: CASSLSKSILQTEAFF. CDR3 sequence (DNA): TGTGCCAGCAGTTTATCGAAGTCGATCCTACAGACTGAAGCTTTCTTT.

The chain employs TRBV28 and TRBJ2-1; 15 nucleotides agree with TRBD2. V was pared by 6 bases and J by 7 bases, with 4 bases of the junction left unmatched. This CDR3 spans 15 amino acids. Germline CDR1 is MDHEN and CDR2 is SYDVKM. CDR3 coding DNA: TGTGCCAGCAGCCCGGGACTAGCGGGAGGTAATGAGCAGTTCTTC. Amino acids: CASSPGLAGGNEQFF.

This clone has just a few counts. The chain links TRBV2 to TRBJ1-1, with D tentatively TRBD1 (6 bases). V was pared by 6 bases and J by 4 bases, with 15 bases between. The CDR3 extends over 14 amino acids. The germline gives CDR1 SNHLY, CDR2 FYNNEI. The CDR3 nucleotides read TGTGCCAGCAGAGTAACAGGGTGGAGCACTGAAGCTTTCTTT. The encoded protein is CASRVTGWSTEAFF.

The sample holds one count of this clone. The CDR3 DNA reads TGTGCCAGCAGCTTGGGAGGACAGGGAGTTTGGTATGGCTACACCTTC. As protein: CASSLGGQGVWYGYTF. This chain connects TRBV5-4 to TRBJ1-2; 8 bases are a match to TRBD1. The CDR3 runs to 16 residues. The V gene's germline CDR1 is SGHNT and CDR2 YYREEE (reference sequence). V was clipped by 0 bases and J by 5 bases; unmatched bases: 9.

This chain joins TRBV28 and TRBJ2-3; 9 bases fit TRBD2. The CDR3 loop spans 16 amino acids. Unmatched junction bases numbered 9, after V lost 3 bases and J lost 5 bases. Germline CDR1 reads MDHEN; CDR2 reads SYDVKM. The CDR3 sequence: CASSFQESGRRDTQYF. The CDR3 DNA reads as TGTGCCAGCAGTTTTCAAGAGAGCGGGAGGAGAGATACGCAGTATTTT.

This sequence joins TRBV19 and TRBJ1-1; 10 nucleotides line up with TRBD1. V shed 1 base and J 4 bases; nucleotides not matched to a gene: 0. CDR3 length: 14 amino acids. Germline CDR1 and CDR2: LNHDA and SQIVND (reference sequence). CDR3 nucleotide sequence: TGTGCCAGTAGTATAGGGACAGGGGGCACTGAAGCTTTCTTT. Protein: CASSIGTGGTEAFF.

Concerning this clone: Relative to the germline gene, one junction end is altered; a read error may explain this. The chain couples TRBV6-6 to TRBJ2-1; TRBD1 matches 9 bases. The CDR3 is 15 residues long. The germline V gene has CDR1 MNHNY and CDR2 SVGAGI (reference sequence). CDR3 region: CASSYRTGGYDEQFF. The CDR3 DNA reads as TGTGCCAGCAGTTACCGTACAGGGGGCTACGATGAGCAGTTCTTC.

Worth noting for this clone: A read error may produce the germline difference seen at one junction end. CDR3 loop: CSSSLMGQGNTEAFF. CDR3 nucleotides: TGTTCCAGCAGCTTAATGGGACAGGGCAACACTGAAGCTTTCTTT. This chain uses TRBV7-9 with TRBJ1-1; TRBD1 matches at 9 bases. This CDR3 has 15 residues. Looked up from germline, CDR1 is SEHNR and CDR2 is FQNEAQ (reference sequence). The full variable domain, in which reference TRBV7-9 and TRBJ1-1 provide the parts outside the CDR3, is DTGVSQNPRHKITKRGQNVTFRCDPISEHNRLYWYRQTLGQGPEFLTYFQNEAQLEKSRLLSDRFSAERPKGSFSTLEIQRTEQGDSAMYLCSSSLMGQGNTEAFFGQGTRLTVV.

J is TRBJ2-1 and V is TRBV2, with 13 bases identical to TRBD2. J lost 0 bases, V lost 6 bases, and 8 bases had no gene match. The germline V gene has CDR1 SNHLY and CDR2 FYNNEI. This CDR3 is built from 18 residues. Here the CDR3 reads CASRRTSGSVGSYNEQFF. The CDR3 nucleotides are TGTGCCAGCAGACGGACTAGCGGGAGCGTTGGCTCCTACAATGAGCAGTTCTTC. Full variable domain (outside the CDR3, taken from reference TRBV2 and TRBJ2-1): EPEVTQTPSHQVTQMGQEVILRCVPISNHLYFYWYRQILGQKVEFLVSFYNNEISEKSEIFDDQFSVERPDGSNFTLKIRSTKLEDSAMYFCASRRTSGSVGSYNEQFFGPGTRLTVL.

The rearrangement links TRBV28 to TRBJ2-3, with a weak D call TRBD1 (5 bases). Germline-derived CDR1 and CDR2 are MDHEN and SYDVKM. V was clipped by 0 bases and J by 2 bases, with 12 bases between them. CDR3 length: 16 residues. In nucleotides, the CDR3 is TGTGCCAGCAGTTTATGGGGGCAGGGAAACACAGATACGCAGTATTTT. Protein product: CASSLWGQGNTDTQYF.

The J gene is TRBJ1-2, the V gene TRBV2, with 8 bases aligning to TRBD1. Germline V gene data show CDR1 as SNHLY and CDR2 as FYNNEI. V dropped 6 bases and J dropped 6; count of bases not matched to a gene: 6. The CDR3 is 13 amino acids. CDR3 nucleotides: TGTGCCAGCAGCGGACAGGGTACCGATGGCTACACCTTC. The encoded protein is CASSGQGTDGYTF.

The chain carries TRBV5-1 and TRBJ2-2; D is ambiguous. Germline CDR1 reads SGHRS; CDR2 reads YFSETQ. The germline V and J ends were trimmed by 0 bases and 5 bases, with 5 bases remaining between them. The CDR3 extends over 13 amino acids. The CDR3 here is CASSLVRTGELFF. The CDR3 coding sequence is TGCGCCAGCAGCTTGGTTCGGACCGGGGAGCTGTTTTTT.

The V and J genes are TRBV9 and TRBJ2-1; TRBD1 might be the D (5 bases). Germline lookup yields CDR1 SGDLS and CDR2 YYNGEE. The CDR3 extends over 18 amino acids. V gave up 4 bases and J gave up 0 bases, with 20 bases separating them. The CDR3 is CASSPRVGPWSSYNEQFF. The CDR3 DNA is TGTGCCAGCAGCCCCCGGGTGGGGCCGTGGAGCTCCTACAATGAGCAGTTCTTC. Full variable domain (outside the CDR3, taken from reference TRBV9 and TRBJ2-1): DSGVTQTPKHLITATGQRVTLRCSPRSGDLSVYWYQQSLDQGLQFLIQYYNGEERAKGNILERFSAQQFPDLHSELNLSSLELGDSALYFCASSPRVGPWSSYNEQFFGPGTRLTVL.

The chain joins TRBV19 to TRBJ2-3; 11 bases agree with TRBD2. The CDR3 contains 15 residues. The ends lost 6 bases at V and 9 bases at J; junction bases unmatched: 11. Germline V lookup: CDR1 LNHDA, CDR2 SQIVND (reference sequence). The CDR3 nucleotides are TGTGCCAGTAGCGCCTTAGCGGGGGGGCGGCGAACGCAGTATTTT. It encodes CASSALAGGRRTQYF.

This clone occurred a few times. The chain links TRBV6-5 to TRBJ2-7, with D maybe TRBD1 (5 bases). This CDR3 is 15 amino acids long. Germline V CDR1 and CDR2: MNHEY, SVGAGI. V lost 2 bases and J 4 bases, leaving 15 bases between the germline ends. CDR3 residues: CASSYTRQTPYEQYF. The CDR3, as DNA: TGTGCCAGCAGTTACACGAGACAGACCCCTTACGAGCAGTACTTC.